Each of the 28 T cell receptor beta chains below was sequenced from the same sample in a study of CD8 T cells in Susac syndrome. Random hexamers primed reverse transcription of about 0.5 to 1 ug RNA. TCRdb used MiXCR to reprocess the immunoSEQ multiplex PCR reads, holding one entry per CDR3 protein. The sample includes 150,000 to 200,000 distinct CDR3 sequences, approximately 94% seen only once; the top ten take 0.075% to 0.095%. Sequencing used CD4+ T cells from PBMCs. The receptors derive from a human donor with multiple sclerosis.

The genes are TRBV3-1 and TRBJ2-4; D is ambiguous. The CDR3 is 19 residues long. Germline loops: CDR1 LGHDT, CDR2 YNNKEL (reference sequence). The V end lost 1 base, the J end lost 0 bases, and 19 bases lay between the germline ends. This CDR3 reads CASSQAIIRGRLAKNIQYF. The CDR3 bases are TGTGCCAGCAGCCAAGCAATAATACGCGGCCGACTAGCCAAAAACATTCAGTACTTC.

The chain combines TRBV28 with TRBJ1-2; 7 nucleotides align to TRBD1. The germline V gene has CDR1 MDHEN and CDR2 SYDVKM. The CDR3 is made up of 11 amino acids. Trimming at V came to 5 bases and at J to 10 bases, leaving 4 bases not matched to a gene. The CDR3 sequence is CASSTDRLYTF. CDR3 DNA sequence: TGTGCCAGCAGTACGGACAGGCTCTACACCTTC.

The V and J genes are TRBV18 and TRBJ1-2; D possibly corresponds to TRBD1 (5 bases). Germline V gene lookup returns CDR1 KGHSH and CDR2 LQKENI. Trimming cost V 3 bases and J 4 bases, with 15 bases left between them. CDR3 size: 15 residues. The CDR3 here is CASSPQEGRSYGYTF. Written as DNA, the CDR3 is TGTGCCAGCTCACCTCAAGAGGGACGGTCCTATGGCTACACCTTC. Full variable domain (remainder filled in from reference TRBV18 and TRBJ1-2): NAGVMQNPRHLVRRRGQEARLRCSPMKGHSHVYWYRQLPEEGLKFMVYLQKENIIDESGMPKERFSAEFPKEGPSILRIQQVVRGDSAAYFCASSPQEGRSYGYTFGSGTRLTVV.

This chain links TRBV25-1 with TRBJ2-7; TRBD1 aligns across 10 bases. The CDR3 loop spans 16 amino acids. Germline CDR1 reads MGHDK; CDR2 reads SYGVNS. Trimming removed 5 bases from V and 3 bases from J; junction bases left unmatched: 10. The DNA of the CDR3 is TGTGCCAGCAGTCGGGACAGGGGAGTTGACGTCTACGAGCAGTACTTC. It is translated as CASSRDRGVDVYEQYF.

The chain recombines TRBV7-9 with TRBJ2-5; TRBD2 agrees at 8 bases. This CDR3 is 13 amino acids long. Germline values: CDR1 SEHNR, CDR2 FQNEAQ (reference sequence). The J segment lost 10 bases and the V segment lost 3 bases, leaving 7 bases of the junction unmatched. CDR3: CASSFSGTVVQYF. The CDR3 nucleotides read TGTGCCAGCAGCTTTAGCGGGACCGTAGTCCAGTACTTC.

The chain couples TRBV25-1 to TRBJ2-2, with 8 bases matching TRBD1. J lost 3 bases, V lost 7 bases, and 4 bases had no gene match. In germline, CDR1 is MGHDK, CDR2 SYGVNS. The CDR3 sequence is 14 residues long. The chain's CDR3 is CASTDRGDTGELFF. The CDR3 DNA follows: TGTGCCAGCACAGACAGGGGAGACACCGGGGAGCTGTTTTTT.

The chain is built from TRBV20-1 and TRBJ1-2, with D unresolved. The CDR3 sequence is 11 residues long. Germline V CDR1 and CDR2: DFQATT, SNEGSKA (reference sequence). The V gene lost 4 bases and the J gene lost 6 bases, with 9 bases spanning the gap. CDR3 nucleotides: TGCAGTGCTAACGACTTTAATGGCTACACCTTC. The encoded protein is CSANDFNGYTF.

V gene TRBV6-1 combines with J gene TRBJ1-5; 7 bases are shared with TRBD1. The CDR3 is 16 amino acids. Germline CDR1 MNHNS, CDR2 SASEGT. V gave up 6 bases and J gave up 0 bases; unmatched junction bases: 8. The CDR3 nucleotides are TGTGCCAGCAGGGGGTTACAGGGGTATAGCAATCAGCCCCAGCATTTT. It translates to CASRGLQGYSNQPQHF.

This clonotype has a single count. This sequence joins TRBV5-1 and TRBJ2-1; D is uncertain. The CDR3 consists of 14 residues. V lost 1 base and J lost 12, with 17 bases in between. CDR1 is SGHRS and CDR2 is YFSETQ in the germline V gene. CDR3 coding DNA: TGCGCCAGCAGCTTGTTGGATGGTCCCTCTTCGCAGTTCTTC. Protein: CASSLLDGPSSQFF.

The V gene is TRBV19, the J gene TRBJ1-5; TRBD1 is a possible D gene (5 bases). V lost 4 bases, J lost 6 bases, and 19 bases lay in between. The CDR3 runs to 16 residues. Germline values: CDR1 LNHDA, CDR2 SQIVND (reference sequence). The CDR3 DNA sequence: TGTGCCAGTAGTACCTCCCGGGGGGGTACGGTTCAGCCCCAGCATTTT. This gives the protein CASSTSRGGTVQPQHF. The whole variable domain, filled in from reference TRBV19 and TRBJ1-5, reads DGGITQSPKYLFRKEGQNVTLSCEQNLNHDAMYWYRQDPGQGLRLIYYSQIVNDFQKGDIAEGYSVSREKKESFPLTVTSAQKNPTAFYLCASSTSRGGTVQPQHFGDGTRLSIL.

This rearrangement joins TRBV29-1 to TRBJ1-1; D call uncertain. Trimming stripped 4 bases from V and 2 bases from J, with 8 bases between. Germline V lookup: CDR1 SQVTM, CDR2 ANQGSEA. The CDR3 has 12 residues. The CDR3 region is CSVVGVNTEAFF. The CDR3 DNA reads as TGCAGCGTTGTTGGGGTAAACACTGAAGCTTTCTTT.

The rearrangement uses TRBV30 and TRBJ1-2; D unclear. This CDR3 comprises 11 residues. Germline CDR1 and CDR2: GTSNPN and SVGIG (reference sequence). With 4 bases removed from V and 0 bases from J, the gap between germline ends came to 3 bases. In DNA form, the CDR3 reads TGTGCCTGGAATTCTAACTATGGCTACACCTTC. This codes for CAWNSNYGYTF.

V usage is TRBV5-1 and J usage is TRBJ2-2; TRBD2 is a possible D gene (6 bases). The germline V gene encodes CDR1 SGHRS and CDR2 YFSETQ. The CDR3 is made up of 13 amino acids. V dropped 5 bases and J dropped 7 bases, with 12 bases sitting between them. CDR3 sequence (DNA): TGCGCCAGCAGTCAGGAGGGTCACGGGGAGCTGTTTTTT. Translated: CASSQEGHGELFF.

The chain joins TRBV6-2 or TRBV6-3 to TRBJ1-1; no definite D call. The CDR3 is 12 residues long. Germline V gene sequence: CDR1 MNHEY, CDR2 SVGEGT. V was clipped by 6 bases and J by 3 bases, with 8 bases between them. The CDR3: CASRARHTEAFF. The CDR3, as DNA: TGTGCCAGCAGAGCTCGACACACTGAAGCTTTCTTT.

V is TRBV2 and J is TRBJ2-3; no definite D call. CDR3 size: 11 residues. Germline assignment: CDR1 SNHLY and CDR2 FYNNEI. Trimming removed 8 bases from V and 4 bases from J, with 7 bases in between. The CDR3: CASYYSDTQYF. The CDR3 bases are TGTGCCAGCTACTACTCAGATACGCAGTATTTT. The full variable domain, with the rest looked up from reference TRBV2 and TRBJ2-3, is EPEVTQTPSHQVTQMGQEVILRCVPISNHLYFYWYRQILGQKVEFLVSFYNNEISEKSEIFDDQFSVERPDGSNFTLKIRSTKLEDSAMYFCASYYSDTQYFGPGTRLTVL.

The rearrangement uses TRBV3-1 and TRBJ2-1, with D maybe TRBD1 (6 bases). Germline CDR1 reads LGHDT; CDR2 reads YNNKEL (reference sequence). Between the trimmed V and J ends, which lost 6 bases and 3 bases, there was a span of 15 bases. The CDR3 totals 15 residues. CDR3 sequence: CASRPRGGVYNEQFF. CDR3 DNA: TGTGCCAGCAGGCCCCGAGGGGGTGTCTACAATGAGCAGTTCTTC.

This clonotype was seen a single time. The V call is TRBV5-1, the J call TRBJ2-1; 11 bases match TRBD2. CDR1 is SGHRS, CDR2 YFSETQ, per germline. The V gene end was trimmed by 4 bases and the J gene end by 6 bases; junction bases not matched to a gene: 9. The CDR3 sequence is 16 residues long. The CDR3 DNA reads TGCGCCAGCAGCCCACCCGGGACTAGCGGACCCAATGAGCAGTTCTTC. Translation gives CASSPPGTSGPNEQFF.

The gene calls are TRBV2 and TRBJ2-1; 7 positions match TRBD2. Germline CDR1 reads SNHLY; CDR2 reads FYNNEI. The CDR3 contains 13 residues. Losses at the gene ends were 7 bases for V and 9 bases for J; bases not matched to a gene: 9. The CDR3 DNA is TGTGCCAGCAATGGGAGGGAGGACGGTGAGCAGTTCTTC. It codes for CASNGREDGEQFF.

This CDR3 reads CASRQGVGETQYF. The CDR3 DNA sequence: TGTGCCAGCAGACAGGGGGTCGGGGAGACCCAGTACTTC. This chain uses TRBV2 with TRBJ2-5; TRBD1 aligns across 8 bases. Looked up from germline, CDR1 is SNHLY and CDR2 is FYNNEI. CDR3 length: 13 amino acids. Trimming at V came to 6 bases and at J to 5 bases, leaving 5 bases not matched to a gene.

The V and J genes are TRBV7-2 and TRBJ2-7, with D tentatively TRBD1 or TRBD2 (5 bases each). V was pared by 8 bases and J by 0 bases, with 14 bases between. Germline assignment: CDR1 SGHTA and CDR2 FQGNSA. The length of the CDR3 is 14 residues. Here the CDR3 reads CASSGTASSYEQYF. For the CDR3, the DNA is TGTGCCAGCTCCGGGACCGCGAGCTCCTACGAGCAGTACTTC.

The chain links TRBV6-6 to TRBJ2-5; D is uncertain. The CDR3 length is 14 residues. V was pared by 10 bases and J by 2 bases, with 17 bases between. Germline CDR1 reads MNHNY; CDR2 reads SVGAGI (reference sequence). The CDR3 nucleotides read TGTGCCATTCAGATGGGGTCAAGTCAAGAGACCCAGTACTTC. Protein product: CAIQMGSSQETQYF.

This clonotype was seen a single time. CDR3 region: CSVLPKALNTEAFF. DNA for the CDR3: TGCAGCGTATTACCGAAGGCCCTGAACACTGAAGCTTTCTTT. The J gene is TRBJ1-1, the V gene TRBV29-1; no reliable D call. V lost 6 bases to trimming and J lost 0 bases, with 14 bases between them. Germline V gives CDR1 SQVTM, CDR2 ANQGSEA. The CDR3 runs 14 residues.

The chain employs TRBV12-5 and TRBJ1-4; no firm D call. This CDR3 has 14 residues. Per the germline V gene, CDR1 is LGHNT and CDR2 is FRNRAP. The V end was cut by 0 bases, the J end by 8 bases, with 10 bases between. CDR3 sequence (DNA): TGTGCTAGTGGTTTGGTACCGATGGGGGAAAAACTGTTTTTT. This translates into CASGLVPMGEKLFF.

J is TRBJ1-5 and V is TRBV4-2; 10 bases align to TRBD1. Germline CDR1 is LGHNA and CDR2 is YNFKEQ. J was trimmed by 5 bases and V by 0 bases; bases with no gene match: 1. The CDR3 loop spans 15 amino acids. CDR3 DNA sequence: TGTGCCAGCAGCCAAGAAGGGACAGGGGATCAGCCCCAGCATTTT. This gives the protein CASSQEGTGDQPQHF.

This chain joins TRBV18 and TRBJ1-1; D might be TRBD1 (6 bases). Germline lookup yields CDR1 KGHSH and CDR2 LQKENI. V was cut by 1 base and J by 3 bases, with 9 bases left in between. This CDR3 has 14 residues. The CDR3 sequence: CASSPRGLDTEAFF. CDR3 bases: TGTGCCAGCTCACCACGGGGGCTCGACACTGAAGCTTTCTTT.

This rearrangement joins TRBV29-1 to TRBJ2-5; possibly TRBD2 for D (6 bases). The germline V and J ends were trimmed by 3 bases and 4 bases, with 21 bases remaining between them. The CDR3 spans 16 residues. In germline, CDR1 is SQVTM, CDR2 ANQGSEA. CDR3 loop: CSVDAPHSSATETQYF. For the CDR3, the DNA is TGCAGCGTTGACGCCCCCCACTCTAGCGCTACAGAGACCCAGTACTTC.

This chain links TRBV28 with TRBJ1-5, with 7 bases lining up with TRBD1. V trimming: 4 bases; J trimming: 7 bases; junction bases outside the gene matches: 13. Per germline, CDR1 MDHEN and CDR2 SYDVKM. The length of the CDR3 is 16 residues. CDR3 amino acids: CASSSSARQGIQPQHF. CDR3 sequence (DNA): TGTGCCAGCAGTTCGTCGGCGCGACAGGGAATACAGCCCCAGCATTTT. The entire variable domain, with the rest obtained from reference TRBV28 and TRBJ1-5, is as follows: DVKVTQSSRYLVKRTGEKVFLECVQDMDHENMFWYRQDPGLGLRLIYFSYDVKMKEKGDIPEGYSVSREKKERFSLILESASTNQTSMYLCASSSSARQGIQPQHFGDGTRLSIL.

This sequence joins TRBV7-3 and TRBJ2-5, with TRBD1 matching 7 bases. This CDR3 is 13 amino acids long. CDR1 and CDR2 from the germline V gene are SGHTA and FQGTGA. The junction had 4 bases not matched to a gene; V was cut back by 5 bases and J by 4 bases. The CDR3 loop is CASSQRQGETQYF. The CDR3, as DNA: TGTGCCAGCAGCCAGCGACAGGGAGAGACCCAGTACTTC.